Listed below are T cell receptor beta chains from one sample, sequenced in a study of patients and donors after allogeneic stem cell transplantation. One entry per CDR3 protein results from TCRdb running MiXCR on the RT-PCR reads. The repertoire includes hundreds of thousands of distinct CDR3 sequences, approximately 16% of them detected once, and around 7.2% sits in the top ten. The sequenced material came from blood, either unsorted or a sorted T cell fraction (not recorded which). The receptors stem from a human donor who was either an allogeneic HSCT recipient or a stem cell or donor lymphocyte infusion donor (not recorded which). It is not recorded whose cells these are; they may come from a transplant donor. Each CDR3 is given without its conserved first and last residue.

CDR3 protein	V gene	J gene
ASSSTTSGGAGEQF	TRBV5-1	TRBJ2-1
ASSQYSSSSYNERF	TRBV4-2	TRBJ2-1
ASSPTADISMPQH	TRBV5-1	TRBJ1-5
ASSFRVKDHLEQTQY	TRBV4-1	TRBJ2-5
ASSEEVEQY	TRBV4-1	TRBJ2-7
SASWTLRGLYEQF	TRBV20-1	TRBJ2-1
ASRRRDRGGTEAF	TRBV19	TRBJ1-1
ASSLPESSYEQY	TRBV5-1	TRBJ2-7
ASSLIRGELF	TRBV27	TRBJ2-2
AGRGRSGNTIY	TRBV30	TRBJ1-3
ASSPSGSRGSPQY	TRBV18	TRBJ2-5
ASSPGGGIFNEQF	TRBV7-3	TRBJ2-1
ASTRGSGNEQF	TRBV19	TRBJ2-1
ASSTSGRAVGYEQY	TRBV6-1	TRBJ2-7
ASSFQGKAF	TRBV12-3/TRBV12-4	TRBJ1-1
ASSLLTGEETQY	TRBV5-6	TRBJ2-5
ASSAGSNQPQH	TRBV2	TRBJ1-5